These 16 T cell receptor beta chains were all obtained from the same sample, sequenced in a study of T cells in Graves' hyperthyroidism and ophthalmopathy. Amplification targeted TCR beta CDR3 regions from RNA transcripts. With the HTBI primer set, the TCR CDR3 went through a first round of RT-PCR. TCRdb fed the multiplex PCR reads into MiXCR, producing one record per CDR3 protein. The table has approximately 520,000 distinct CDR3 sequences, roughly 24% seen once. Sequenced sample: blood. These TCRs come from a woman aged 30 to 39 with Graves' ophthalmopathy.

This clonotype has ten or more counts. The chain combines TRBV20-1 with TRBJ1-1, with D uncertain. The CDR3 extends over 13 amino acids. Trimming pared 3 bases from V and 0 bases from J, leaving 8 bases between. The V gene's germline CDR1 is DFQATT and CDR2 SNEGSKA (reference sequence). This CDR3 reads CSARSNLNTEAFF. The CDR3 nucleotides are TGCAGTGCTAGGTCCAACTTGAACACTGAAGCTTTCTTT.

The rearrangement uses TRBV12-3 or TRBV12-4 and TRBJ1-2; the match to TRBD1 covers 9 bases. Trimming took 8 bases from V and 4 from J; bases not matched to a gene: 11. CDR3 length: 15 residues. The CDR3 protein is CASSPSGTGSYGYTF. The CDR3 nucleotides are TGTGCCAGCTCACCCTCCGGGACAGGGAGCTATGGCTACACCTTC.

The rearrangement uses TRBV20-1 and TRBJ2-5; D remains unclear. The CDR3 runs 11 residues. The V gene lost 7 bases and the J gene lost 3 bases, with 9 bases spanning the gap. CDR1 and CDR2 (germline): DFQATT, SNEGSKA (reference sequence). CDR3 sequence (DNA): TGCAGTGTGGCGGAAAAAGAGACCCAGTACTTC. It codes for CSVAEKETQYF.

In its sample, this clonotype was seen a few times. The rearrangement uses TRBV11-1 and TRBJ1-3; D gene ambiguous. This CDR3 comprises 17 residues. The germline V gene has CDR1 SGHAT and CDR2 FQDESV (reference sequence). Between the trimmed V and J ends, which lost 1 base and 3 bases, there was a span of 16 bases. This chain's CDR3 is CASSLVPRRLVGNTIYF. The CDR3 DNA reads as TGTGCCAGCAGCTTAGTACCCCGGCGCTTAGTTGGAAACACCATATATTTT.

This clonotype has at least ten counts. V and J are TRBV6-5 and TRBJ1-2; no definite D call. This CDR3 is 15 amino acids long. Germline V gives CDR1 MNHEY, CDR2 SVGAGI. Trimming removed 3 bases at V and 3 bases at J, with 14 bases between. The CDR3 region has the DNA TGTGCCAGCAGTTATATTCCCGGGAGCTACTATGGCTACACCTTC. This translates into CASSYIPGSYYGYTF.

This clonotype was counted at least ten times. V usage is TRBV28 and J usage is TRBJ1-5, with 9 bases lining up with TRBD1. CDR1 and CDR2 (germline): MDHEN, SYDVKM. V was pared by 3 bases and J by 7 bases, with 13 bases of the junction left unmatched. This CDR3 region has 17 residues. The CDR3 spells CASSFIPDRGIRQPQHF. Written as DNA, the CDR3 is TGTGCCAGCAGTTTTATTCCCGACAGGGGGATTCGGCAGCCCCAGCATTTT.

Many counts were recorded for this clonotype. The J gene is TRBJ2-7, the V gene TRBV28; TRBD1 agrees at 7 bases. In germline, CDR1 is MDHEN, CDR2 SYDVKM. The CDR3 sequence is 14 residues long. Unmatched junction bases numbered 10, after V lost 6 bases and J lost 5 bases. CDR3 sequence (DNA): TGTGCCAGCAGCCGCCGACAGGGTATCCACGAGCAGTACTTC. This gives the protein CASSRRQGIHEQYF.

This clonotype was counted at least ten times. This sequence joins TRBV29-1 and TRBJ2-5; D is unresolved. The V gene lost 7 bases and the J gene lost 7 bases, with 22 bases spanning the gap. This CDR3 has 14 residues. Looked up from germline, CDR1 is SQVTM and CDR2 is ANQGSEA. CDR3 DNA sequence: TGCAGCGCATCCAATGCACGGAACCGTAGGACCCAGTACTTC. Translated, it gives CSASNARNRRTQYF.

The chain carries TRBV6-1 and TRBJ2-7; TRBD1 agrees at 7 bases. The V and J ends lost 7 bases and 7 bases, in that order; junction bases with no gene match: 10. The CDR3 runs 13 residues. Germline-derived CDR1 and CDR2 are MNHNS and SASEGT. CDR3 amino acids: CASIDRALREQYF. CDR3 DNA sequence: TGTGCCAGCATCGACAGGGCGTTGAGAGAGCAGTACTTC.

Of note for this clonotype: The germline gene is not matched at one end of the junction; a read error may be the cause. The chain links TRBV6-1 to TRBJ1-2; TRBD1 aligns across 8 bases. The CDR3 loop spans 13 amino acids. Germline V CDR1 and CDR2: MNHNS, SASEGT. As DNA, the CDR3 is TGTGCCATCAGTGAGCCAGGGGGCCTCGGCTGCACCTTC. The encoded protein is CAISEPGGLGCTF.

The rearrangement uses TRBV6-5 and TRBJ1-2, with D maybe TRBD1 (6 bases). Trimming removed 0 bases at V and 3 bases at J, with 11 bases between. The germline gives CDR1 MNHEY, CDR2 SVGAGI. This CDR3 contains 15 residues. This CDR3 reads CASSYSRRQDYGYTF. The DNA for the CDR3 is TGTGCCAGCAGTTACTCTAGGCGACAGGACTATGGCTACACCTTC.

In its sample, this clonotype was seen a few times. The gene calls are TRBV6-5 and TRBJ1-2, with a tentative D call TRBD1 (6 bases). The CDR3 consists of 13 residues. Germline CDR1 reads MNHEY; CDR2 reads SVGAGI. Trimming took 2 bases from V and 8 from J, leaving 12 bases between them. DNA for the CDR3: TGTGCCAGCAGTTACGCGGGGGGCGACGGCTACACCTTC. Translation gives CASSYAGGDGYTF.

This clonotype was picked up many times. The chain joins TRBV29-1 to TRBJ2-5, with 9 bases lining up with TRBD2. CDR1 is SQVTM and CDR2 is ANQGSEA in the germline V gene. Losses at the gene ends were 7 bases for V and 3 bases for J; bases not matched to a gene: 3. There are 12 residues in the CDR3. CDR3 sequence (DNA): TGCAGCGGAAGCGGGGGGAAAGAGACCCAGTACTTC. This sequence encodes CSGSGGKETQYF.

Details on this clonotype: A much larger clone lies one base from this, so it may be a read error. This chain links TRBV20-1 with TRBJ1-1; D gene unclear. CDR3 length equals 18 residues. CDR1 DFQATT and CDR2 SNEGSKA come from the germline V gene (reference sequence). The CDR3 bases are TGCAGTGCTAGGCCCGCCGGGTCGGTTATTTACATGAACACTGAAGCTTGCTTT. It codes for CSARPAGSVIYMNTEACF.

This chain uses TRBV5-1 with TRBJ2-5; no reliable D call. Germline V CDR1 and CDR2: SGHRS, YFSETQ. The V gene lost 5 bases and the J gene lost 1 base, with 9 bases spanning the gap. This CDR3 has 13 residues. The CDR3 coding sequence is TGCGCCAGCAGGGATTTACTCCAAGAGACCCAGTACTTC. Its translation: CASRDLLQETQYF. Using reference TRBV5-1 and TRBJ2-5 for the parts outside the CDR3, the full variable domain is KAGVTQTPRYLIKTRGQQVTLSCSPISGHRSVSWYQQTPGQGLQFLFEYFSETQRNKGNFPGRFSGRQFSNSRSEMNVSTLELGDSALYLCASRDLLQETQYFGPGTRLLVL.

This clonotype came up many times. The chain uses TRBV6-2 or TRBV6-3 and TRBJ1-1, with a possible D match to TRBD1 (6 bases). Germline V gene sequence: CDR1 MNHEY, CDR2 SVGEGT. The CDR3 runs to 13 residues. With 3 bases removed from V and 4 bases from J, the gap between germline ends came to 9 bases. CDR3 amino acids: CASSYGGLTEAFF. CDR3 DNA sequence: TGTGCCAGCAGTTATGGGGGCCTCACTGAAGCTTTCTTT.